These T cell receptor beta chains were read from a single sample in a study of cytomegalovirus exposure and HLA in healthy donors. The table came from immunoSEQ multiplex PCR; TCRdb's copy has only in-frame clones and leaves some out. This table has some 130,000 clones, roughly 77% appearing once. Sequenced sample: PBMCs. These receptors were obtained from a woman in her forties in good health and CMV-seropositive. Both conserved end residues are part of each CDR3. A D gene is named only where the DNA matches it firmly. Some rows have no size entry. The others give once, few or many, or a class for an expanded clone.

v_gene: TRBV6-5
d_gene: .
abundance: .
j_gene: TRBJ1-6
CDR3aa: CASSSGNSPLHF
CDR3nt: TGTGCCAGCAGTTCCGGTAATTCACCCCTCCACTTT

v_gene: TRBV15
d_gene: .
abundance: .
j_gene: TRBJ1-1
CDR3aa: CATSRDTGPGTEAFF
CDR3nt: TGTGCCACCAGCAGAGACACAGGGCCGGGCACTGAAGCTTTCTTT

v_gene: TRBV2
d_gene: .
abundance: .
j_gene: TRBJ2-1
CDR3aa: CASSEGGMWCGQFF
CDR3nt: TGTGCCAGCAGTGAAGGAGGGATGTGGTGTGGGCAGTTCTTC

v_gene: TRBV6-6
d_gene: .
abundance: few
j_gene: TRBJ1-1
CDR3aa: CASSSNRGTEAFF
CDR3nt: TGTGCCAGCAGCTCCAATCGGGGCACTGAAGCTTTCTTT

v_gene: TRBV4-3
d_gene: .
abundance: .
j_gene: TRBJ1-1
CDR3aa: CASSQHGTMNTEAFF
CDR3nt: TGCGCCAGCAGCCAACATGGCACCATGAACACTGAAGCTTTCTTT

v_gene: TRBV5-5
d_gene: TRBD1
abundance: .
j_gene: TRBJ1-2
CDR3aa: CASTFDRGYGYTF
CDR3nt: TGTGCCAGCACCTTCGACAGGGGCTATGGCTACACCTTC

v_gene: TRBV11-2
d_gene: .
abundance: .
j_gene: TRBJ1-2
CDR3aa: CASSLDGGGGYTF
CDR3nt: TGTGCCAGCAGCTTAGACGGCGGAGGGGGCTACACCTTC

v_gene: TRBV5-1
d_gene: .
abundance: .
j_gene: TRBJ1-2
CDR3aa: CASSFSGNYGYTF
CDR3nt: TGCGCCAGCAGCTTTTCGGGTAACTATGGCTACACCTTC

v_gene: TRBV19
d_gene: .
abundance: .
j_gene: TRBJ1-2
CDR3aa: CASSIGTPYGYTF
CDR3nt: TGTGCCAGTAGTATCGGGACACCCTATGGCTACACCTTC

v_gene: TRBV19
d_gene: TRBD1
abundance: .
j_gene: TRBJ2-7
CDR3aa: CASSYRGGEQYF
CDR3nt: TGTGCCAGTAGCTACAGGGGCGGGGAGCAGTACTTC

v_gene: TRBV5-4
d_gene: .
abundance: .
j_gene: TRBJ1-2
CDR3aa: CASNPEEGGYTF
CDR3nt: TGTGCCAGCAACCCGGAGGAGGGTGGCTACACCTTC

v_gene: TRBV27
d_gene: .
abundance: .
j_gene: TRBJ1-4
CDR3aa: CASSPYAGGEKLFF
CDR3nt: TGTGCCAGCAGTCCGTACGCGGGCGGTGAAAAACTGTTTTTT

v_gene: TRBV2
d_gene: .
abundance: .
j_gene: TRBJ1-4
CDR3aa: CASSATPEKLFF
CDR3nt: TGTGCCAGCAGCGCCACTCCTGAAAAACTGTTTTTT

v_gene: TRBV27
d_gene: TRBD1
abundance: once
j_gene: TRBJ1-1
CDR3aa: CASRSDRDFGTEAFF
CDR3nt: TGTGCCAGCAGGTCAGACAGGGACTTTGGCACTGAAGCTTTCTTT

v_gene: TRBV27
d_gene: TRBD1
abundance: .
j_gene: TRBJ2-7
CDR3aa: CASSLSGQGSFGYEQYF
CDR3nt: TGTGCCAGCAGTTTATCGGGACAGGGGTCTTTCGGCTACGAGCAGTACTTC

v_gene: TRBV11-1
d_gene: TRBD2
abundance: .
j_gene: TRBJ2-1
CDR3aa: CASSLSGGLAAKQFF
CDR3nt: TGCGCCAGCAGCTTATCGGGCGGGCTAGCGGCGAAGCAGTTCTTC

v_gene: TRBV7-8
d_gene: TRBD1
abundance: .
j_gene: TRBJ2-5
CDR3aa: CASSQDSWVAGQGLETQYF
CDR3nt: TGTGCCAGCAGTCAAGACTCGTGGGTGGCGGGACAGGGGTTGGAGACCCAGTACTTC

v_gene: TRBV21-1
d_gene: .
abundance: .
j_gene: TRBJ1-4
CDR3aa: CASSKWDIDTFEKLFF
CDR3nt: TGTGCCAGCAGCAAATGGGACATAGATACCTTCGAAAAACTGTTTTTT

v_gene: TRBV28
d_gene: .
abundance: .
j_gene: TRBJ2-1
CDR3aa: CALASPYNEQFF
CDR3nt: TGTGCCTTGGCTAGCCCCTACAATGAGCAGTTCTTC

v_gene: TRBV7-2
d_gene: .
abundance: .
j_gene: TRBJ1-1
CDR3aa: CASSLGGGTEAFF
CDR3nt: TGTGCCAGCAGCTTAGGAGGGGGAACTGAAGCTTTCTTT

v_gene: TRBV6-1
d_gene: .
abundance: .
j_gene: TRBJ1-6
CDR3aa: CASSEARGGVSPLHF
CDR3nt: TGTGCCAGCAGTGAAGCGCGAGGGGGGGTTTCACCCCTCCACTTT

v_gene: TRBV5-1
d_gene: .
abundance: .
j_gene: TRBJ1-3
CDR3aa: CASSFTGSGNTIYF
CDR3nt: TGCGCCAGCAGCTTTACAGGCTCTGGAAACACCATATATTTT

v_gene: TRBV9
d_gene: .
abundance: once
j_gene: TRBJ2-2
CDR3aa: CASSPVTVGAGELFF
CDR3nt: TGTGCCAGCAGCCCCGTTACCGTCGGGGCCGGGGAGCTGTTTTTT

v_gene: TRBV28
d_gene: .
abundance: .
j_gene: TRBJ2-1
CDR3aa: CASSLSGSPIYNEQFF
CDR3nt: TGTGCCAGCAGTTTATCGGGGAGCCCGATCTACAATGAGCAGTTCTTC

v_gene: TRBV9
d_gene: .
abundance: .
j_gene: TRBJ2-7
CDR3aa: CASSRDGQISSYEQYF
CDR3nt: TGTGCCAGCAGCCGAGACGGACAGATAAGCTCCTACGAGCAGTACTTC

v_gene: TRBV19
d_gene: .
abundance: .
j_gene: TRBJ1-4
CDR3aa: CASTEGLEEKLFF
CDR3nt: TGTGCCAGTACGGAGGGGTTAGAAGAAAAACTGTTTTTT

v_gene: TRBV29-1
d_gene: TRBD2
abundance: .
j_gene: TRBJ2-1
CDR3aa: CSVRRGVHSGHEQFF
CDR3nt: TGCAGCGTTCGTCGGGGGGTACACTCGGGGCATGAGCAGTTCTTC

v_gene: TRBV29-1
d_gene: TRBD1
abundance: .
j_gene: TRBJ1-4
CDR3aa: CSVPTGQGEKLFF
CDR3nt: TGCAGCGTGCCAACGGGACAGGGAGAAAAACTGTTTTTT

v_gene: TRBV4-1
d_gene: TRBD1
abundance: .
j_gene: TRBJ2-7
CDR3aa: CASRKSRARGIGEQYF
CDR3nt: TGCGCCAGCAGAAAGTCCCGAGCCAGGGGGATTGGCGAGCAGTACTTC

v_gene: TRBV4-3
d_gene: .
abundance: .
j_gene: TRBJ2-7
CDR3aa: CASSQERDYEQYF
CDR3nt: TGCGCCAGCAGCCAAGAACGGGACTACGAGCAGTACTTC

v_gene: TRBV6-1
d_gene: .
abundance: once
j_gene: TRBJ1-5
CDR3aa: CASSEGTAGNQPQHF
CDR3nt: TGTGCCAGCAGTGAAGGGACAGCAGGCAATCAGCCCCAGCATTTT

v_gene: TRBV19
d_gene: TRBD2
abundance: .
j_gene: TRBJ2-7
CDR3aa: CASSIASSGSYEQYF
CDR3nt: TGTGCCAGTAGTATAGCTTCGAGCGGGAGCTACGAGCAGTACTTC

v_gene: TRBV2
d_gene: .
abundance: .
j_gene: TRBJ1-1
CDR3aa: CASGRPMAGLEGREAFF
CDR3nt: TGTGCCAGCGGCCGCCCAATGGCAGGTCTGGAGGGGCGTGAAGCTTTCTTT

v_gene: TRBV27
d_gene: .
abundance: .
j_gene: TRBJ2-7
CDR3aa: CASTSWQGTSYEQYF
CDR3nt: TGTGCCAGCACCTCGTGGCAGGGTACATCCTACGAGCAGTACTTC

v_gene: TRBV7-2
d_gene: .
abundance: .
j_gene: TRBJ1-3
CDR3aa: CASSLDGYSGNTIYF
CDR3nt: TGTGCCAGCAGCTTAGACGGGTACTCTGGAAACACCATATATTTT

v_gene: TRBV4-1
d_gene: .
abundance: few
j_gene: TRBJ2-7
CDR3aa: CASSQQIGDYEQYF
CDR3nt: TGCGCCAGCAGCCAGCAAATCGGGGACTACGAGCAGTACTTC

v_gene: TRBV14
d_gene: .
abundance: .
j_gene: TRBJ2-1
CDR3aa: CASSQLRGNEQFF
CDR3nt: TGTGCCAGCAGCCAACTCAGGGGTAATGAGCAGTTCTTC

v_gene: TRBV25-1
d_gene: TRBD1
abundance: .
j_gene: TRBJ2-5
CDR3aa: CASTPGTGGREQYF
CDR3nt: TGTGCCAGCACCCCCGGGACAGGGGGCAGGGAGCAGTACTTC

v_gene: TRBV7-6
d_gene: .
abundance: few
j_gene: TRBJ1-1
CDR3aa: CASSIGSAGMNTEAFF
CDR3nt: TGTGCCAGCAGCATTGGTTCTGCGGGTATGAACACTGAAGCTTTCTTT

v_gene: TRBV5-6
d_gene: .
abundance: .
j_gene: TRBJ1-1
CDR3aa: CASSSYWQGMNTEAFF
CDR3nt: TGTGCCAGCAGTTCTTATTGGCAGGGGATGAACACTGAAGCTTTCTTT

v_gene: TRBV18
d_gene: .
abundance: .
j_gene: TRBJ1-3
CDR3aa: CASSPAGISGNTIYF
CDR3nt: TGTGCCAGCTCACCGGCAGGAATATCTGGAAACACCATATATTTT

v_gene: TRBV4-1
d_gene: TRBD2
abundance: .
j_gene: TRBJ2-7
CDR3aa: CASSQAGLASVVDEQYF
CDR3nt: TGCGCCAGCAGCCAAGCCGGACTAGCCTCTGTAGTCGACGAGCAGTACTTC

v_gene: TRBV6-4
d_gene: .
abundance: .
j_gene: TRBJ1-1
CDR3aa: CASSDSSRGTEAFF
CDR3nt: TGTGCCAGCAGTGACTCGAGTCGGGGGACTGAAGCTTTCTTT

v_gene: TRBV28
d_gene: .
abundance: .
j_gene: TRBJ2-7
CDR3aa: CASSSQGKLNEQYF
CDR3nt: TGTGCCAGCAGCTCTCAGGGGAAACTGAACGAGCAGTACTTC

v_gene: TRBV7-2
d_gene: .
abundance: .
j_gene: TRBJ2-5
CDR3aa: CASSLTLPETQYF
CDR3nt: TGTGCCAGCAGCTTGACTCTACCTGAGACCCAGTACTTC

v_gene: TRBV7-9
d_gene: .
abundance: .
j_gene: TRBJ1-4
CDR3aa: CASSGGLATNEKLFF
CDR3nt: TGTGCCAGCAGCGGGGGACTGGCAACTAATGAAAAACTGTTTTTT

v_gene: TRBV19
d_gene: TRBD1
abundance: once
j_gene: TRBJ2-5
CDR3aa: CASSITGVGQETQYF
CDR3nt: TGTGCCAGTAGTATAACAGGGGTAGGTCAAGAGACCCAGTACTTC

v_gene: TRBV19
d_gene: TRBD1
abundance: .
j_gene: TRBJ1-3
CDR3aa: CASSLGGIPGNTIYF
CDR3nt: TGTGCCAGTAGCCTAGGGGGCATCCCGGGAAACACCATATATTTT

v_gene: TRBV4-1
d_gene: TRBD1
abundance: .
j_gene: TRBJ1-2
CDR3aa: CASRRDRGNYGYTF
CDR3nt: TGCGCCAGCAGACGGGACAGGGGGAACTATGGCTACACCTTC

v_gene: TRBV20-1
d_gene: .
abundance: .
j_gene: TRBJ2-7
CDR3aa: CSARWSYEQYF
CDR3nt: TGCAGTGCCCGTTGGAGCTACGAGCAGTACTTC

v_gene: TRBV5-1
d_gene: TRBD1
abundance: .
j_gene: TRBJ2-1
CDR3aa: CASSHPTGSEQFF
CDR3nt: TGCGCCAGCAGCCACCCGACAGGGAGTGAGCAGTTCTTC

v_gene: TRBV7-3
d_gene: .
abundance: .
j_gene: TRBJ1-1
CDR3aa: CASSPGSGGAGTEAFF
CDR3nt: TGTGCCAGCAGCCCAGGGAGTGGGGGCGCCGGCACTGAAGCTTTCTTT

v_gene: TRBV28
d_gene: TRBD1
abundance: .
j_gene: TRBJ2-2
CDR3aa: CASSLETGANTGELFF
CDR3nt: TGTGCCAGCAGTTTGGAGACAGGGGCGAACACCGGGGAGCTGTTTTTT

v_gene: TRBV19
d_gene: .
abundance: .
j_gene: TRBJ1-1
CDR3aa: CASSKRENTEAFF
CDR3nt: TGTGCCAGTAGTAAACGGGAGAACACTGAAGCTTTCTTT

v_gene: TRBV27
d_gene: .
abundance: .
j_gene: TRBJ1-1
CDR3aa: CASSLRGGMATEAFF
CDR3nt: TGTGCCAGCAGTTTACGGGGAGGTATGGCCACTGAAGCTTTCTTT

v_gene: TRBV19
d_gene: .
abundance: .
j_gene: TRBJ1-5
CDR3aa: CASSIYFWEGQPQHF
CDR3nt: TGTGCCAGTAGTATATATTTCTGGGAGGGTCAGCCCCAGCATTTT

v_gene: TRBV30
d_gene: TRBD1
abundance: .
j_gene: TRBJ1-4
CDR3aa: CAWSPGQGAFDEKLFF
CDR3nt: TGTGCCTGGAGTCCCGGACAGGGGGCTTTTGATGAAAAACTGTTTTTT

v_gene: TRBV29-1
d_gene: .
abundance: .
j_gene: TRBJ2-3
CDR3aa: CSVKRFEGMDTQYF
CDR3nt: TGCAGCGTTAAAAGGTTCGAGGGCATGGATACGCAGTATTTT

v_gene: TRBV11-3
d_gene: .
abundance: .
j_gene: TRBJ2-7
CDR3aa: CASSVDGSSSYEQYF
CDR3nt: TGTGCCAGCAGCGTTGACGGGTCTAGCTCCTACGAGCAGTACTTC

v_gene: TRBV6-5
d_gene: .
abundance: .
j_gene: TRBJ2-3
CDR3aa: CASSYSGGLNTDTQYF
CDR3nt: TGTGCCAGCAGTTACTCGGGGGGGCTGAACACAGATACGCAGTATTTT